What follows is one TCR beta chain and its context. Its antigen has not been determined. CDR1 is given as SNHLY and CDR2 as FYNNEI, both from the germline V gene. The CDR3 holds 14 amino acids from the cysteine to the phenylalanine. DNA is not recorded here. This sample was sequenced with an Illumina HiSeq 2000. 5'RACE template switching, by which a universal primer site and unique molecular identifiers were added, was used to make TCR beta cDNA libraries. Synthesis of cDNA was primed from the TCR beta constant segment and was followed by two consecutive PCR amplification steps. The study's own analysis went as follows. MIGEC handled demultiplexing of the reads and grouping by UMI, while MiTCR was used to assemble and quantify clonotypes. Only TCR cDNA sequences supported by at least two reads were kept to exclude erroneous sequences. The tcR package was used for downstream repertoire analysis, and clonotypes were matched across fractions by CDR3 nucleotide sequence plus V segment. Antigen specificity was annotated against VDJdb with VDJmatch, allowing one amino acid substitution in CDR3. TCRdb reprocessed the public reads and reports one entry per CDR3 protein sequence, without DNA. None of the V and J calls come from the authors' own analysis; TCRdb made them. The data table for this sample lists fewer than 200,000 distinct CDR3 sequences. The leading ten clones occupy about a fifth of the sample.

The entry originates in a study of T cells expressing NK-cell markers (dated by TCRdb to the early 2020s). Study-wide context: In sorted CD3+CD56+NKG2C+, CD3+CD56+NKG2C- and CD3+CD56-NKG2C+ T-cell subsets from about 8 donors, TCR beta-chain repertoires were profiled. Among the eight sequenced donors, seven were HCMV-seropositive and one was HCMV-seronegative. The eight sequenced donors were randomly selected healthy volunteers, three men and five women. Illumina HiSeq 2000/2500, MiSeq or NextSeq was used to sequence libraries as 2 x 150 bp reads. Broad study findings and their caveats: It remained unclear whether the expanded NKG2C-expressing T cell clones were specific for HCMV antigens. Those dominant clonotypes were again the most abundant among CD3+CD56-NKG2C+ cells in a handful of donors, at roughly 25-65%. In roughly 6 donors, the dominant CD3+CD56+NKG2C+ clonotypes ranked among the top 10 CD8+ clonotypes, making up roughly 1.0-7.0% of CD8+ T cells.

HCMV-specific IgG was detected in serum with a commercial ELISA kit to determine HCMV serostatus. Peripheral blood mononuclear cells were isolated from blood by Ficoll density gradient centrifugation. The receptor chain draws on TRBV2 and TRBJ1-6; TCRdb lists TRBD1, though no DNA is available to test this call. The sequence was collected from a woman between 18 and 69 years old in good health. The sample consisted of blood T cells: a sorted CD56 or NKG2C T cell subset, CD4+ or CD8+ T cells, or bulk PBMC T cells (not recorded which). The CDR3 region has the sequence CASSELGVLSPLHF.